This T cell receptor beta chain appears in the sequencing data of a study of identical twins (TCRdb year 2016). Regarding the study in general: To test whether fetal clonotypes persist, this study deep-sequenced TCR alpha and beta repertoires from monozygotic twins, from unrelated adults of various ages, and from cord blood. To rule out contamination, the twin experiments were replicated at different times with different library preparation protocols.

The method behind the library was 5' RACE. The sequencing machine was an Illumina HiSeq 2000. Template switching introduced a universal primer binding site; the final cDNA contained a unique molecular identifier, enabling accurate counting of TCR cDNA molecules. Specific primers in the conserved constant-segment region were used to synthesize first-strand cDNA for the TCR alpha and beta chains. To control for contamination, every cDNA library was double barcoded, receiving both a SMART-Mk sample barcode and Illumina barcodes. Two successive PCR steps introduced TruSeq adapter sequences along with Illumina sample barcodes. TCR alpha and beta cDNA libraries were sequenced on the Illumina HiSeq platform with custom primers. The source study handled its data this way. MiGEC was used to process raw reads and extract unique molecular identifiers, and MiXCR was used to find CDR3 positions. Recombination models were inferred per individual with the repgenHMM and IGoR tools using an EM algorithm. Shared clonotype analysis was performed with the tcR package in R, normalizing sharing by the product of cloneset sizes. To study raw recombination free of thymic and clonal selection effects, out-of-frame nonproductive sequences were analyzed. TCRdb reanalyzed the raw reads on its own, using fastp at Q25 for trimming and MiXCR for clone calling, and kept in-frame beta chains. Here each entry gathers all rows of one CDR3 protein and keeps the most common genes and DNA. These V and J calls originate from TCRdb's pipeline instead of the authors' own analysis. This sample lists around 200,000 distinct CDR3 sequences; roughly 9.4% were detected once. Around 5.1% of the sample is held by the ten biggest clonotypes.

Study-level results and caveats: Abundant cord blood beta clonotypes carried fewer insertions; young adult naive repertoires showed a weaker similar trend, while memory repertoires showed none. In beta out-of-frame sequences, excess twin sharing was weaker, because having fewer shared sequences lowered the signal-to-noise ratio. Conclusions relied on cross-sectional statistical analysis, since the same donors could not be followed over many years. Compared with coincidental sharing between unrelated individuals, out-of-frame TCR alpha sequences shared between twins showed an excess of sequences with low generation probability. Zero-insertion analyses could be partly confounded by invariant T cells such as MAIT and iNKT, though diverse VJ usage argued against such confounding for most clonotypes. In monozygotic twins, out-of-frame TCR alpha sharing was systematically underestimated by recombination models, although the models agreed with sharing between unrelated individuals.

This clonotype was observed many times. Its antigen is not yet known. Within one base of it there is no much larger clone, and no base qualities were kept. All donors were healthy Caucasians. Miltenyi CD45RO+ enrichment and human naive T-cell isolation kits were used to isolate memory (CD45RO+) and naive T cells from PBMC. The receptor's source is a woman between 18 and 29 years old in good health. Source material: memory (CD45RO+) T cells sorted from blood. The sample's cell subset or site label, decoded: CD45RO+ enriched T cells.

Here the CDR3 is given as CASSPLSGGGTEAFF. The sequence in DNA is TGTGCCAGCAGCCCATTAAGTGGGGGAGGAACTGAAGCTTTCTTT. The chain links TRBV7-9 with TRBJ1-1; the D gene is possibly TRBD1, with 5 bases matching. The germline V gene (reference sequence) yields SEHNR for CDR1 and FQNEAQ for CDR2. There are 15 amino acids in the CDR3, from cysteine to phenylalanine inclusive. Here the CDR3 DNA is all that survives: 45 bases in frame from base 1. The junction shows trimming of 5 bases on V and 5 bases on J, plus 18 bases between the germline ends.